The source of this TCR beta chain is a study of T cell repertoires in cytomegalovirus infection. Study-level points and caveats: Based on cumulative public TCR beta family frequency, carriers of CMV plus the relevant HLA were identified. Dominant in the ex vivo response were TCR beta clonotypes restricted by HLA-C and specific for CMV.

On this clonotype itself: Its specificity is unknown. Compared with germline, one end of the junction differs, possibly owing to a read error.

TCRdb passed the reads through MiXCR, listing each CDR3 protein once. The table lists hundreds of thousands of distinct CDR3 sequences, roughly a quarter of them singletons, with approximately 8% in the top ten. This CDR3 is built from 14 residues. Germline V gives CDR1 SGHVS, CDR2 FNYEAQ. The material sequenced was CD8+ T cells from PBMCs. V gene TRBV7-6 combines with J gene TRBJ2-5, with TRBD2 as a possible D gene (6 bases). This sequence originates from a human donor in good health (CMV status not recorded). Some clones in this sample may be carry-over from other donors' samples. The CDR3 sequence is CASSFREPQETQYF. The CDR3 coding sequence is TGTGCCAGCAGCTTTCGGGAGCCCCAAGAGACTCAGTACTTC.